The next 18 T cell receptor beta chains were all read from a single sample in a study of cytomegalovirus exposure and HLA in healthy donors. The PCR employed 60 Vbeta primers together with 13 Jbeta primers. TCRdb's copy holds only in-frame clones and misses some; the assay was immunoSEQ multiplex PCR. The sample comprises some 130,000 clones, approximately 61% of which are singletons, and around 1.6% rests with the top ten. The sequenced sample was PBMCs. These receptor sequences come from a human donor in good health.

The V call is TRBV29-1, the J call TRBJ2-5, with TRBD1 matching 10 bases. The CDR3 contains 14 residues. V lost 4 bases to trimming and J lost 2 bases; unmatched junction nucleotides: 4. CDR1 SQVTM and CDR2 ANQGSEA come from the germline V gene. Here the CDR3 DNA reads TGCAGCGTTGGACAGGGGGCCCAACAAGAGACCCAGTACTTC. Protein sequence: CSVGQGAQQETQYF.

This clone was observed once. The genes are TRBV7-2 and TRBJ1-2, with 9 positions matching TRBD1. V gave up 5 bases and J gave up 7 bases; unmatched junction bases: 11. CDR1 is SGHTA, CDR2 FQGNSA, per germline. The CDR3 runs 15 residues. The CDR3 DNA is TGTGCCAGCAGCCCCGAAGGACAGGGGAGTTTTGGCTACACCTTC. It codes for CASSPEGQGSFGYTF.

The chain uses TRBV7-2 and TRBJ1-2; tentative D call: TRBD1 (6 bases). In germline, CDR1 is SGHTA, CDR2 FQGNSA. V was cut by 3 bases and J by 2 bases, with 7 bases left in between. This CDR3 comprises 13 residues. CDR3 region: CASSLDSNYGYTF. For the CDR3, the DNA is TGTGCCAGCAGCTTGGACAGCAACTATGGCTACACCTTC.

The V gene is TRBV19, the J gene TRBJ2-2; weak D call: TRBD1 (5 bases). With 3 bases removed from V and 1 base from J, the gap between germline ends came to 6 bases. The CDR3 contains 14 residues. CDR1 and CDR2 (germline): LNHDA, SQIVND (reference sequence). DNA of the CDR3: TGTGCCAGTAGTATTGGACAGAACACCGGGGAGCTGTTTTTT. Protein product: CASSIGQNTGELFF.

The V call is TRBV2, the J call TRBJ1-5, with TRBD1 matching 8 bases. The CDR3 has 13 residues. Germline V gene data show CDR1 as SNHLY and CDR2 as FYNNEI. V trimming: 4 bases; J trimming: 5 bases; junction bases outside the gene matches: 1. As DNA, the CDR3 is TGTGCCAGCAGTGGGACAGGGTATCAGCCCCAGCATTTT. It specifies CASSGTGYQPQHF.

This clone was observed a handful of times. The V gene is TRBV27, the J gene TRBJ2-1; possible D gene TRBD2, 5 bases. Germline lookup yields CDR1 MNHEY and CDR2 SMNVEV (reference sequence). CDR3 length: 14 residues. The V end was cut by 10 bases, the J end by 4 bases, with 17 bases between. The CDR3 here is CAILAPVVYNEQFF. The DNA of the CDR3 is TGTGCCATCCTAGCCCCGGTTGTTTACAATGAGCAGTTCTTC.

This clone has a handful of counts. The chain links TRBV6-5 to TRBJ2-2, with TRBD2 matching 7 bases. This CDR3 region has 14 residues. CDR1 and CDR2 (germline): MNHEY, SVGAGI. The V and J ends lost 0 bases and 8 bases, in that order; junction bases with no gene match: 3. CDR3 region: CASSYSAGWGELFF. The CDR3 DNA reads TGTGCCAGCAGTTACTCAGCGGGATGGGGGGAGCTGTTTTTT.

The chain recombines TRBV6-5 with TRBJ2-7, with 11 bases lining up with TRBD1. The germline V gene encodes CDR1 MNHEY and CDR2 SVGAGI. The CDR3 runs to 15 residues. With 7 bases clipped from V and 3 bases from J, the junction kept 8 bases outside the gene matches. The CDR3 loop reads CASILKGTGGYEQYF. The CDR3 DNA is TGTGCCAGCATCCTCAAGGGGACAGGGGGCTACGAGCAGTACTTC.

V gene TRBV5-4 combines with J gene TRBJ2-1, with TRBD2 identical over 7 bases. Germline-derived CDR1 and CDR2 are SGHNT and YYREEE (reference sequence). V lost 3 bases, J lost 4 bases, and 4 bases stayed unmatched. The CDR3 loop spans 14 amino acids. The CDR3 protein is CASSSWGGYNEQFF. CDR3 bases: TGTGCCAGCAGCTCCTGGGGGGGGTACAATGAGCAGTTCTTC.

V is TRBV2 and J is TRBJ1-5; perhaps TRBD1 as D (5 bases). CDR3 size: 15 residues. Trimming shortened V by 6 bases and J by 0 bases, and 12 bases separated the two germline ends. From germline, CDR1 is SNHLY and CDR2 FYNNEI. Written as DNA, the CDR3 is TGTGCCAGCAGCATCGGACACCTTAGCAATCAGCCCCAGCATTTT. This translates into CASSIGHLSNQPQHF. The whole variable domain, remainder taken from reference TRBV2 and TRBJ1-5, is EPEVTQTPSHQVTQMGQEVILRCVPISNHLYFYWYRQILGQKVEFLVSFYNNEISEKSEIFDDQFSVERPDGSNFTLKIRSTKLEDSAMYFCASSIGHLSNQPQHFGDGTRLSIL.

The V and J genes are TRBV19 and TRBJ1-4, with 7 bases aligning to TRBD1. The J segment lost 4 bases and the V segment lost 4 bases, leaving 6 bases of the junction unmatched. The CDR3 covers 15 residues. Per germline, CDR1 LNHDA and CDR2 SQIVND (reference sequence). The CDR3 coding sequence is TGTGCCAGTAGTAAGGGACAGCAAAATAATGAAAAACTGTTTTTT. Residues: CASSKGQQNNEKLFF.

In this sample, this clone turned up once. The CDR3 sequence: CASTTAGGGNEKLFF. The CDR3, as DNA: TGTGCCAGCACCACCGCCGGGGGGGGAAATGAAAAACTGTTTTTT. The J gene is TRBJ1-4, the V gene TRBV7-9, with D possibly matching TRBD1 (5 bases). This CDR3 is 15 amino acids long. With 7 bases removed from V and 5 bases from J, the gap between germline ends came to 17 bases. CDR1 is SEHNR, CDR2 FQNEAQ, per germline (reference sequence).

The J gene is TRBJ2-1, the V gene TRBV7-3; 7 bases are shared with TRBD2. CDR1 and CDR2 from the germline V gene are SGHTA and FQGTGA. The CDR3 sequence is 16 residues long. After removal of 3 bases from V and 0 bases from J, the junction contained 5 bases not matched to a gene. CDR3 loop: CASSFHGRGSYNEQFF. DNA of the CDR3: TGTGCCAGCAGCTTTCATGGGAGGGGCTCCTACAATGAGCAGTTCTTC.

This chain uses TRBV5-8 with TRBJ2-3; 12 bases align to TRBD2. The ends lost 2 bases at V and 5 bases at J; junction bases unmatched: 3. The CDR3 is 15 amino acids. Germline CDR1 SGHTS, CDR2 YDEGEE. DNA for the CDR3: TGTGCCAGCAGCTTCGGACTAGCGGGAAGAGATACGCAGTATTTT. This codes for CASSFGLAGRDTQYF.

CDR3 bases: TGTGCCAGCAGCTCTAGGACTAGCGGGATGGGCGATGAGCAGTTCTTC. Translating gives CASSSRTSGMGDEQFF. The V and J genes are TRBV7-9 and TRBJ2-1; the match to TRBD2 covers 12 bases. CDR1 is SEHNR and CDR2 is FQNEAQ in the germline V gene (reference sequence). The CDR3 runs 16 residues. Trimming removed 4 bases from V and 8 bases from J; junction bases left unmatched: 9.

The chain links TRBV28 to TRBJ2-7; a possible D gene is TRBD2 (6 bases). V gave up 6 bases and J gave up 3 bases, with 15 bases separating them. The V gene's germline CDR1 is MDHEN and CDR2 SYDVKM. The CDR3 contains 14 residues. CDR3 bases: TGTGCCAGCAGCTCGGGGAGGCCTCTCTACGAGCAGTACTTC. This sequence encodes CASSSGRPLYEQYF.

This clone appeared a few times. The chain recombines TRBV4-1 with TRBJ2-7; D gene ambiguous. The CDR3 has 15 amino acids. Deletions cut 4 bases from V and 0 bases from J, with 13 bases between. Germline V gene sequence: CDR1 MGHRA, CDR2 YSYEKL. Here the CDR3 DNA reads TGCGCCAGCAGCCCGCTCGGGTTCAGCTCCTACGAGCAGTACTTC. Amino acid sequence: CASSPLGFSSYEQYF.

A single count supports this clone. The CDR3 spells CASSIRGLTYEQYF. DNA of the CDR3: TGTGCCAGCAGCATAAGGGGGCTAACCTACGAGCAGTACTTC. V usage is TRBV11-1 and J usage is TRBJ2-7, with 7 bases aligning to TRBD1. This CDR3 is built from 14 residues. Trimming at V came to 5 bases and at J to 2 bases, leaving 6 bases not matched to a gene. Germline V CDR1 and CDR2: SGHAT, FQDESV (reference sequence). Supplemented by reference TRBV11-1 and TRBJ2-7, the full variable domain reads EAEVAQSPRYKITEKSQAVAFWCDPISGHATLYWYRQILGQGPELLVQFQDESVVDDSQLPKDRFSAERLKGVDSTLKIQPAELGDSAMYLCASSIRGLTYEQYFGPGTRLTVT.